The sequence of this T cell receptor beta chain was determined in a study of blood T cell repertoires in COVID-19. The wider study: Samples came from the United States, Italy and Spain, spanning acute and convalescent COVID-19.

Only in-frame clones appear in the TCRdb table, and some are missing; sequencing was by immunoSEQ multiplex PCR. The table records fewer than 250,000 clones, around 83% of them present only once. The V end was cut by 0 bases, the J end by 2 bases, with 7 bases between. The CDR3 runs to 15 residues. The germline gives CDR1 LNHNV, CDR2 YYDKDF (reference sequence). The source is a man aged 40-55 years with acute or convalescent COVID-19. The genes are TRBV15 and TRBJ1-4; no reliable D call. The sequenced sample consisted of peripheral blood. The CDR3 reads CATSRDLRTNEKLFF. The CDR3 DNA reads TGTGCCACCAGCAGAGATCTTCGGACTAATGAAAAACTGTTTTTT. The full variable domain, completed using reference TRBV15 and TRBJ1-4, is DAMVIQNPRYQVTQFGKPVTLSCSQTLNHNVMYWYQQKSSQAPKLLFHYYDKDFNNEADTPDNFQSRRPNTSFCFLDIRSPGLGDTAMYLCATSRDLRTNEKLFFGSGTQLSVL.